Following are 13 T cell receptor beta chains from one sample sequenced in a study of regulatory T cells in long-lasting Graves disease. HTBI primers from iRepertoire and Arm-PCR of CDR3 regions yielded the TCR beta libraries. Each CDR3 protein is one row after TCRdb ran MiXCR on the multiplex PCR reads. This sample yields 420,000 or so distinct CDR3 sequences, of which about a sixth are seen a single time; roughly 23% belongs to the top ten. Time point in this sample: newly diagnosed GD, antithyroid drugs for less than 3 months. Scientists built the TCR library using RNA that was extracted from PBMCs. These data were also reused for a study on T cells in Graves' hyperthyroidism and ophthalmopathy.

This specimen was peripheral blood mononuclear cells (PBMCs), taken at new diagnosis, from a patient treated with antithyroid drugs. These receptors all stem from a woman under 30 with Graves disease.

At least ten counts were recorded for this clonotype. CDR3 DNA: TGCGCCAGCAGTGCGGTTTTGAACACTGAAGCTTTCTTT. The encoded protein is CASSAVLNTEAFF. V is TRBV10-1 and J is TRBJ1-1; D uncertain. V lost 4 bases, J lost 0 bases, and 6 bases lay in between. CDR3 size: 13 residues. Looked up from germline, CDR1 is WNHNN and CDR2 is SYGVQD (reference sequence).

This clonotype was counted at least ten times. The CDR3 DNA follows: TGCAGTGCAGACAGGGTTGGTCAGCCCCAGCATTTT. Amino acids: CSADRVGQPQHF. This chain connects TRBV20-1 to TRBJ1-5; 7 nucleotides line up with TRBD1. The CDR3 length is 12 residues. Germline CDR1 is DFQATT and CDR2 is SNEGSKA (reference sequence). J gave up 6 bases and V 6 bases, and 5 bases lay outside the gene matches.

This clonotype was seen many times. The chain joins TRBV12-3 or TRBV12-4 to TRBJ2-2, with D tentatively TRBD2 (6 bases). The CDR3 totals 17 residues. V lost 5 bases and J 7 bases, leaving 23 bases between the germline ends. For the CDR3, the DNA is TGTGCCAGCAGTCTCAGTCTTGGAGGGGTGTTGGGCGGGGAGCTGTTTTTT. Its protein is CASSLSLGGVLGGELFF.

This clonotype was counted ten times or more. The chain joins TRBV27 to TRBJ1-5; 7 nucleotides match TRBD1. The CDR3 sequence is 16 residues long. Unmatched junction bases numbered 7, after V lost 4 bases and J lost 1 base. The germline V gene encodes CDR1 MNHEY and CDR2 SMNVEV (reference sequence). The chain's CDR3 is CASSSRQGGSNQPQHF. Written as DNA, the CDR3 is TGTGCCAGCAGTTCCCGACAGGGAGGAAGCAATCAGCCCCAGCATTTT.

The chain employs TRBV20-1 and TRBJ2-3; the D gene is possibly TRBD2 (6 bases). The CDR3 runs 13 residues. Germline loops: CDR1 DFQATT, CDR2 SNEGSKA (reference sequence). The ends were cut back, 4 bases at V and 5 bases at J, with 13 bases in the middle. CDR3 region: CSATKTSLDTQYF. CDR3 DNA sequence: TGCAGTGCTACAAAGACTAGTTTAGATACGCAGTATTTT.

As to this clonotype: A much larger clonotype is one base distant, so this may be a read error. The CDR3: CTSGGDFFAEAFF. Here the CDR3 DNA reads TGTACCAGCGGCGGGGATTTTTTCGCTGAAGCTTTCTTT. The genes are TRBV6-2 or TRBV6-3 and TRBJ1-1; D unclear. CDR1 is MNHEY, CDR2 SVGEGT, per germline. The CDR3 has 13 amino acids.

This clonotype was seen ten or more times. The chain joins TRBV29-1 to TRBJ2-3; no reliable D call. CDR1 and CDR2 from the germline V gene are SQVTM and ANQGSEA. Trimming removed 1 base from V and 6 bases from J, with 17 bases in between. The CDR3 runs to 15 residues. CDR3 in DNA: TGCAGCGTTGAAGCACGCGGTGAGGTGGAGGATACGCAGTATTTT. As protein: CSVEARGEVEDTQYF.

Ten or more counts support this clonotype. This chain links TRBV6-1 with TRBJ2-7; D is ambiguous. V gave up 3 bases and J gave up 2 bases, with 11 bases separating them. The CDR3 loop spans 14 amino acids. Germline CDR1 and CDR2: MNHNS and SASEGT. This CDR3 reads CASSDVGYPYEQYF. CDR3 sequence (DNA): TGTGCCAGCAGTGATGTCGGCTATCCCTACGAGCAGTACTTC.

The chain links TRBV4-2 to TRBJ2-5; TRBD1 agrees at 7 bases. The V segment lost 1 base and the J segment 1 base; nucleotides outside the gene matches: 3. This CDR3 comprises 15 residues. CDR1 and CDR2 from the germline V gene are LGHNA and YNFKEQ. The CDR3: CASSQGGQSQETQYF. CDR3 sequence (DNA): TGTGCCAGCAGCCAAGGGGGACAGAGCCAAGAGACCCAGTACTTC.

Many counts were recorded for this clonotype. CDR3 amino acids: CASSFSAGGDYEQYF. The CDR3 DNA reads TGTGCCAGCAGTTTTTCGGCAGGGGGGGACTACGAGCAGTACTTC. The chain couples TRBV12-3 or TRBV12-4 to TRBJ2-7; D may match TRBD1 or TRBD2 (7 bases each). This CDR3 is built from 15 residues. V shed 3 bases and J shed 3 bases, with 15 bases lying between them.

V is TRBV11-2 and J is TRBJ1-5; no clear D gene. V gave up 2 bases and J gave up 9 bases, with 14 bases separating them. The CDR3 has 14 amino acids. From germline, CDR1 is SGHAT and CDR2 FQNNGV. The CDR3 sequence: CASSLNQENSPQHF. The CDR3 nucleotides read TGTGCCAGCAGCTTAAACCAGGAAAATTCGCCCCAGCATTTT.

This clonotype was observed at least ten times. This sequence joins TRBV2 and TRBJ1-5; D is undetermined. The CDR3 contains 15 residues. CDR1 and CDR2 from the germline V gene are SNHLY and FYNNEI. V lost 7 bases, J lost 1 base, and 14 bases lay in between. CDR3 sequence reads: CASTEGALSNQPQHF. The DNA of the CDR3 is TGTGCCAGCACAGAAGGCGCCCTAAGCAATCAGCCCCAGCATTTT.

The rearrangement uses TRBV28 and TRBJ2-7; TRBD2 aligns across 13 bases. CDR1 MDHEN and CDR2 SYDVKM come from the germline V gene. With V trimmed by 9 bases and J by 5 bases, 7 bases remained unmatched. This CDR3 has 14 amino acids. In nucleotides, the CDR3 is TGTGCCAGTTTGCTGACTAGCGGGAGGAACGAGCAGTACTTC. This sequence encodes CASLLTSGRNEQYF.